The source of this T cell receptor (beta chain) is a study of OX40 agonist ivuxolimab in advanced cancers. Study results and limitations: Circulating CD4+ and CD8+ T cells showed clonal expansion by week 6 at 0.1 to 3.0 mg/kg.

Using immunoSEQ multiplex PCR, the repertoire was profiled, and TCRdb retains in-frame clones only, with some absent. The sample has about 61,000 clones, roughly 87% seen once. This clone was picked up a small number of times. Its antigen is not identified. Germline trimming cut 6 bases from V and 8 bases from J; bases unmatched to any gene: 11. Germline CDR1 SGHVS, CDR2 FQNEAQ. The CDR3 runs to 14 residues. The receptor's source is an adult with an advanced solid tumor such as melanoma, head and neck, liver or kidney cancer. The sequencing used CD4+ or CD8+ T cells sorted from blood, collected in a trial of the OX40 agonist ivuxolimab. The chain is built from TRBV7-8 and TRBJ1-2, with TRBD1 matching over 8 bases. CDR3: CASRYQGAGQGYTF. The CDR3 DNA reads TGTGCCAGCAGATACCAGGGGGCGGGTCAGGGCTACACCTTC.